Listed below are T cell receptor beta chains from one sample, sequenced in a study of T-cell memory formation after mild COVID-19. TCRdb passed the 5' RACE reads through MiXCR, listing each CDR3 protein once. The data contain fewer than 250,000 distinct CDR3 sequences, roughly a tenth of them singletons. The specimen sequenced was PBMCs or a T cell subset sorted from them (not recorded which). All receptors derive from a man aged 18-30 years who had mild COVID-19 (a few samples of this study predate the infection). Cell type and time point are not known. Each CDR3 is given with its conserved first and last residue. The order of the fields is J gene, V gene, D gene, clone size, CDR3 DNA, CDR3 protein. A D gene is named only where the DNA matches it firmly. Rows give clone size only sometimes, using once, few, many, or a class for an expanded clone.

TRBJ2-2,TRBV5-1,TRBD1,few,TGCGCCAGCAGCTTGGCCCCGGGACAGGGGAACACCGGGGAGCTGTTTTTT,CASSLAPGQGNTGELFF
TRBJ1-2,TRBV20-1,NA,NA,TGCAGTGCTAGTGGGGCTAACTATGGCTACACCTTC,CSASGANYGYTF
TRBJ1-2,TRBV10-2,NA,NA,TGCGCCAGCAGTCCCGTGGGTCTCACGTATGGCTACACCTTC,CASSPVGLTYGYTF
TRBJ1-6,TRBV5-1,NA,many,TGCGCCAGCACCGGGAATTGGGAGCGTAATTCACCCCTCCACTTT,CASTGNWERNSPLHF
TRBJ2-5,TRBV20-1,NA,NA,TGCAGTGCGTTTAGGGGAGGAGAGGGCCAGTACTTC,CSAFRGGEGQYF
TRBJ1-2,TRBV6-2/TRBV6-3,TRBD1,few,TGTGCCAGCAAATGGACAGGATTGTGGGGCTACACCTTC,CASKWTGLWGYTF
TRBJ2-1,TRBV4-2,NA,few,TGTGCCAGCAGCCAAGACCGGGGACGAGTTAAGTCCAATGAGCAGTTCTTC,CASSQDRGRVKSNEQFF
TRBJ1-4,TRBV7-9,NA,few,TGTGCCAGCAGCCAGGTGGAAAAACTGTTTTTT,CASSQVEKLFF
TRBJ1-6,TRBV5-1,TRBD1,many,TGCGCCAGCAGCCAGGACAGGGTGAATTCACCCCTCCACTTT,CASSQDRVNSPLHF
TRBJ2-6,TRBV5-1,NA,NA,TGCGCCAGCAGCTTGGCCCTCCAAGCCGCTTTCTCTGGGGCCAACGTCCTGACTTTC,CASSLALQAAFSGANVLTF
TRBJ2-2,TRBV6-2/TRBV6-3,NA,few,TGTGCCAGCAGTAGGCAGGGAAGATTCGGGGAGCTGTTTTTT,CASSRQGRFGELFF
TRBJ2-3,TRBV20-1,NA,few,TGCAGTGCTGGACCGGGGGATACGCAGTATTTT,CSAGPGDTQYF
TRBJ2-3,TRBV10-2,NA,many,TGCGCCTCCCGGCGGCTGGCACCAGATAGCACAGATACGCAGTATTTT,CASRRLAPDSTDTQYF
TRBJ1-2,TRBV5-1,TRBD1,few,TGCGCCAGCAGCTTTGGACAGGGGGCTTACTATGGCTACACCTTC,CASSFGQGAYYGYTF
TRBJ2-2,TRBV6-5,NA,NA,TGTGCCAGCAGTTGGGGGCTTGCCGGGGAGCTGTTTTTT,CASSWGLAGELFF
TRBJ1-5,TRBV7-2,NA,NA,TGTGCCAGCAGCTTCTGGGTCAGAGGGAATCAGCCCCAGCATTTT,CASSFWVRGNQPQHF
TRBJ1-2,TRBV7-2,TRBD1,few,TGTGCCAGCAGCTTCGGACAGGGATTCTATGGCTACACCTTC,CASSFGQGFYGYTF
TRBJ2-3,TRBV6-5,NA,many,TGTGCCAGCAGTTACTTAGGTTCGCAAGATACGCAGTATTTT,CASSYLGSQDTQYF
TRBJ1-1,TRBV7-2,TRBD1,NA,TGTGCCAGCAGCCCCTTTACAGGGGCTGGCACTGAAGCTTTCTTT,CASSPFTGAGTEAFF
TRBJ1-6,TRBV7-9,NA,NA,TGTGCCAGCAGCCCCTCGGGCACCGAATCACCCCTCCACTTT,CASSPSGTESPLHF
TRBJ2-6,TRBV7-9,TRBD1,few,TGTGCCAGCAGTATCCGGACAGGTTCTGGGGCCAACGTCCTGACTTTC,CASSIRTGSGANVLTF
TRBJ1-1,TRBV7-8,NA,few,TGTGCCAGCAGTTCATCATCGGGGGGGGAAGCTTTCTTT,CASSSSSGGEAFF
TRBJ2-1,TRBV13,TRBD2,once,TGTGCCAGCTCTCCTAGCGGGACTGATGAGCAGTTCTTC,CASSPSGTDEQFF
TRBJ2-1,TRBV7-2,TRBD2,NA,TGTGCCAGCAGCCTCGGGAACGGGGGGAGCGATGAGCAGTTCTTC,CASSLGNGGSDEQFF
TRBJ1-4,TRBV18,NA,NA,TGTGCCAGCTCCTTCGATCAAAGCCGTCTTACTAATGAAAAACTGTTTTTT,CASSFDQSRLTNEKLFF
TRBJ2-3,TRBV3-1,NA,NA,TGTGCCAGCAGCCAAGGGATGATAGCGGCAGATACGCAGTATTTT,CASSQGMIAADTQYF
TRBJ2-3,TRBV5-1,TRBD2,few,TGCGCCAGCAGAGCCGGGACTAGCGGGAGGACAGATACGCAGTATTTT,CASRAGTSGRTDTQYF
TRBJ2-7,TRBV20-1,NA,few,TGCAGTGCCGGGTTAGGTTACGAGCAGTACTTC,CSAGLGYEQYF
TRBJ2-1,TRBV4-2,TRBD2,NA,TGTGCCAGCAGCCTCAGCGGGGCTTACGCCTACAATGAGCAGTTCTTC,CASSLSGAYAYNEQFF
TRBJ2-7,TRBV7-2,TRBD2,NA,TGTGCCAGCAGCTTAGGGGGGGCTAGCGGGGCTCGCGAGCAGTACTTC,CASSLGGASGAREQYF
TRBJ1-5,TRBV6-6,NA,many,TGTGCCAGCAGTCGGGTGGGGCCCCAGCATTTT,CASSRVGPQHF
TRBJ2-3,TRBV29-1,NA,few,TGCAGCGTAATTCCGAGCGGCACAGATACGCAGTATTTT,CSVIPSGTDTQYF
TRBJ1-1,TRBV28,NA,NA,TGTGCCAGCAGTTTGGCCCCCGGTGGAGCTGAAGCTTTCTTT,CASSLAPGGAEAFF
TRBJ1-2,TRBV4-2,NA,NA,TGTGCCAGCAGCCACCCCGGGAAATATGGCTACACCTTC,CASSHPGKYGYTF
TRBJ2-3,TRBV14,TRBD2,NA,TGTGCCAGCAGCCCTACTAGCGGGGGTTTCCTCGGGGATACGCAGTATTTT,CASSPTSGGFLGDTQYF
TRBJ1-1,TRBV12-3/TRBV12-4,TRBD1,few,TGTGCCAGCACCCCCGGGACAGGGCTTGGCACTGAAGCTTTCTTT,CASTPGTGLGTEAFF
TRBJ1-1,TRBV20-1,NA,NA,TGCAGTGCGCGTGGTCCGGACAGCGACTTCATAAACACTGAAGCTTTCTTT,CSARGPDSDFINTEAFF
TRBJ1-5,TRBV20-1,TRBD1,NA,TGCAGTGCCCGGAGGACAGGAGTAGGCCTTGATCAGCCCCAGCATTTT,CSARRTGVGLDQPQHF
TRBJ2-3,TRBV18,TRBD1,many,TGTGCCAGCTCACCCCAGGGGGCCAGCACAGATACGCAGTATTTT,CASSPQGASTDTQYF
TRBJ1-2,TRBV5-1,NA,NA,TGCGCCAGCAGCTCGGCAACGGGACCGGAGATAGGGGGCTACACCTTC,CASSSATGPEIGGYTF
TRBJ2-6,TRBV27,NA,many,TGTGCCAGCAGTTCCCCGGGGATAGGGGCCAACGTCCTGACTTTC,CASSSPGIGANVLTF
TRBJ2-2,TRBV20-1,TRBD2,NA,TGCAGTGCCCCAGGACTAGCGGGGGGTCCCGGGGAGCTGTTTTTT,CSAPGLAGGPGELFF
TRBJ1-2,TRBV6-6,NA,few,TGTGCCAGCAGCCCCTGGGAGAATGGCTACACCTTC,CASSPWENGYTF